This T cell receptor (beta chain) was identified during a study of shared clonotypes between healthy human individuals. Overall study context: Participating donors consisted of a couple of women and a few men aged 18 to 49. Notes on the study in general: A handful of donors showed sharing of about 5.5% of naive CD4 clonotypes.

Several immunoSEQ 96-well plates shared each subset's DNA, each plate a replicate. Here immunoSEQ multiplex PCR was the method, and the copy in TCRdb shows in-frame clones only, minus some. The sample carries around 1,900,000 clones, 80% to 95% recorded once. The CDR3 spans 14 residues. Germline CDR1 SGHTA, CDR2 FQGNSA. Trimming shortened V by 3 bases and J by 4 bases, and 12 bases separated the two germline ends. As concerns this clone: Antigen unknown.

Terminally differentiated effector memory CD45RA+ cells were excluded from the naive CD8 cells, which were CD45RO-negative and positively selected for CCR7. Material: naive CD8+ T cells from PBMCs. V is TRBV7-2 and J is TRBJ1-2; D might be TRBD1 (6 bases). This receptor was taken from a man between 18 and 29 years old in good health. Some clones in this sample may be carry-over from other donors' samples. Here the CDR3 DNA reads TGTGCCAGCAGCTTTCGACAGGACGTCTATGGCTACACCTTC. It codes for CASSFRQDVYGYTF. Full variable domain (rest looked up from reference TRBV7-2 and TRBJ1-2): GAGVSQSPSNKVTEKGKDVELRCDPISGHTALYWYRQSLGQGLEFLIYFQGNSAPDKSGLPSDRFSAERTGGSVSTLTIQRTQQEDSAVYLCASSFRQDVYGYTFGSGTRLTVV.